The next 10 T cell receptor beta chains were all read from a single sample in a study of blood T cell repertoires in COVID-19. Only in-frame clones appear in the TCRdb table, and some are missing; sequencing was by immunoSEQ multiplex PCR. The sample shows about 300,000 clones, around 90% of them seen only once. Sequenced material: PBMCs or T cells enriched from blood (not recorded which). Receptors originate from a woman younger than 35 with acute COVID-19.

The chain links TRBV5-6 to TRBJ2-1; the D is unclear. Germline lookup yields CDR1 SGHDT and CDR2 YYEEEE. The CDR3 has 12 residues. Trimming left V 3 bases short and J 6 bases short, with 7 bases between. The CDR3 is CASSSLSNEQFF. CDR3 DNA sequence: TGTGCCAGCAGCTCTCTTTCCAATGAGCAGTTCTTC.

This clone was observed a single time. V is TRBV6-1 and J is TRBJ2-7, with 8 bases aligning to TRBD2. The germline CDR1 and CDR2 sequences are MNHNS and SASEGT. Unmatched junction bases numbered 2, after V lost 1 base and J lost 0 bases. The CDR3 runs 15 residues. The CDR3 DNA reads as TGTGCCAGCAGTGAAGGCGGGAGGTTCTCCTACGAGCAGTACTTC. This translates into CASSEGGRFSYEQYF.

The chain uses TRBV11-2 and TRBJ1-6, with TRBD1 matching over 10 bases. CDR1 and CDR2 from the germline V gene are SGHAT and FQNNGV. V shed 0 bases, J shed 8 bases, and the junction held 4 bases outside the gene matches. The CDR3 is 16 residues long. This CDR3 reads CASSLDWGTGDSPLHF. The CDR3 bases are TGTGCCAGCAGCTTAGATTGGGGGACAGGGGATTCACCCCTCCACTTT.

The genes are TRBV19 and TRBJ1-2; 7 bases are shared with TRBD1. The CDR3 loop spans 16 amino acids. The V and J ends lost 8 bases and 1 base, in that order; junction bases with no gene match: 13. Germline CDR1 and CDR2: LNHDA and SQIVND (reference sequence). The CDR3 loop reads CASLGTASPFNYGYTF. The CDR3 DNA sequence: TGTGCCAGTCTTGGGACAGCCTCCCCCTTTAACTATGGCTACACCTTC.

CDR3: CASSFLGGPEEQYF. CDR3 bases: TGTGCCAGCAGTTTCTTGGGAGGGCCGGAAGAGCAGTACTTC. The chain carries TRBV28 and TRBJ2-7; 7 bases match TRBD2. The CDR3 is made up of 14 amino acids. Germline V CDR1 and CDR2: MDHEN, SYDVKM. V gave up 3 bases and J gave up 7 bases; unmatched junction bases: 9.

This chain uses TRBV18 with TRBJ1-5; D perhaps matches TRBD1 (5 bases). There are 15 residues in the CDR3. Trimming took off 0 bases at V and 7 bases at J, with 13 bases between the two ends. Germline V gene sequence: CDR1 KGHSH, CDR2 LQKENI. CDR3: CASSPPWGDRQPQHF. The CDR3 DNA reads TGTGCCAGCTCACCACCGTGGGGGGATCGGCAGCCCCAGCATTTT.

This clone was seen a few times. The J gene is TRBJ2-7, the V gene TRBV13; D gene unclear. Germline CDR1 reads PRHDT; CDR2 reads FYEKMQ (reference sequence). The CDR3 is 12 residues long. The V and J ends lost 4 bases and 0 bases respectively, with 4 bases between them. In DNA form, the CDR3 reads TGTGCCAGCAGCTCCCTCTCCTACGAGCAGTACTTC. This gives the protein CASSSLSYEQYF.

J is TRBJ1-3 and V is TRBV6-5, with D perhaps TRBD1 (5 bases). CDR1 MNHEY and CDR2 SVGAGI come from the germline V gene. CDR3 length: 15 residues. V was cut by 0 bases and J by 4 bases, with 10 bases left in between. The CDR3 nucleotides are TGTGCCAGCAGTTACTCGGGGGGGAGCGGAAACACCATATATTTT. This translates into CASSYSGGSGNTIYF.

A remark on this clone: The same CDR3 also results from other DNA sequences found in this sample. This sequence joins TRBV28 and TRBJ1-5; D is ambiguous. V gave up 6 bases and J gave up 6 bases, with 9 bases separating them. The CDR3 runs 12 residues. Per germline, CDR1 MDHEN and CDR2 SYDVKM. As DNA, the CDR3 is TGTGCCAGCAGCCCTCCCCGTCAGCCCCAGCATTTT. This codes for CASSPPRQPQHF.

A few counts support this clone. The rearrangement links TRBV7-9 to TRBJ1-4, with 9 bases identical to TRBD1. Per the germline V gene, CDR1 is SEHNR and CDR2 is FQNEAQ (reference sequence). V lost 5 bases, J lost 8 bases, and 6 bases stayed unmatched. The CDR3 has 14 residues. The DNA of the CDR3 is TGTGCCAGCAGCCGGGACAGGGTGTCGGAAAAACTGTTTTTT. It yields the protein CASSRDRVSEKLFF.